The T cell receptor beta chain under discussion was sequenced for a study of T cell responses to AZD1222 COVID-19 vaccine. With 6 bases removed from V and 3 bases from J, the gap between germline ends came to 17 bases. CDR3 length: 15 amino acids. The germline V gene encodes CDR1 SNHLY and CDR2 FYNNEI. Whole-study findings and limits: The number of AZD1222 recipients seropositive at baseline was only five or six. With two AZD1222 doses given, Spike-specific TCR breadth and depth both rose. The donor cohort was predominantly white British with a female majority, and clonal diversity may have been underestimated. Nearly half of spike-specific TCRs reportedly target variant regions that are unmutated in the B.1.351 and B.1.1.7 variants.

As concerns this clone: The antigen remains undetermined.

Profiling relied on immunoSEQ multiplex PCR, and the TCRdb table lists in-frame clones only, not all of them. The sample holds fewer than 150,000 clones; 90% to 95% are singletons and the top ten take 5%. The input for sequencing was peripheral blood, taken 28 days after the second AZD1222 dose. The rearrangement uses TRBV2 and TRBJ2-5, with D tentatively TRBD1 (6 bases). The receptor was derived from an adult who received the AZD1222 COVID-19 vaccine. In DNA, the CDR3 is TGTGCCAGCAGCCGAGGGGGTCCTGGGGAAGAGACCCAGTACTTC. Amino acids: CASSRGGPGEETQYF.